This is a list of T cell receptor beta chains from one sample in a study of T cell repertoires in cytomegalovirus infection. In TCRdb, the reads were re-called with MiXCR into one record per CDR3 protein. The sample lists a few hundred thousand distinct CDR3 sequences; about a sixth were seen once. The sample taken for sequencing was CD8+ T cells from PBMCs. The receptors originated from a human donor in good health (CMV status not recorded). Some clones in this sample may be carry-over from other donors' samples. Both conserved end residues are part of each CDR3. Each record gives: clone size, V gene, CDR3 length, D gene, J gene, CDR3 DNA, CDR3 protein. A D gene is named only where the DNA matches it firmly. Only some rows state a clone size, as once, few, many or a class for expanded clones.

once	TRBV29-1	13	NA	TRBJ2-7	TGCAGCGTTGAACTAGACGGTTCCTACGAGCAGTACTTC	CSVELDGSYEQYF
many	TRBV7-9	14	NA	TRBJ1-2	TGTGCCAGCAGCTTAGGTGGGGGCCTCTATGGCTACACCTTC	CASSLGGGLYGYTF
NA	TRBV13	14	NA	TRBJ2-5	TGTGCCAGCAGCTTACGGGACGTCCAAGAGACCCAGTACTTC	CASSLRDVQETQYF
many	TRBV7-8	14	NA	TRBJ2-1	TGTGCCAGCAGCTTGGCGCAGGGTGGTTACGAGCAGTTCTTC	CASSLAQGGYEQFF
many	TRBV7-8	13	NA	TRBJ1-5	TGTGCCAGTCAAAGAGGGGCCAATCAGCCCCAGCATTTT	CASQRGANQPQHF
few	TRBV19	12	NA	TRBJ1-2	TGTGCCAGTAGCCACGACCCCTATGGCTACACCTTC	CASSHDPYGYTF
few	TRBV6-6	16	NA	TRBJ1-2	TGTGCCAGCAGCTGGGAATCGAAACTAGCTAACTATGGCTACACCTTC	CASSWESKLANYGYTF
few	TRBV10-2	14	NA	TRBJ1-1	TGCGCCAGTAGTGTAAGTCAGCTTCGCACTGAAGCTTTCTTT	CASSVSQLRTEAFF
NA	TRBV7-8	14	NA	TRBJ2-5	TGTGCCAGCAGCTTAAGAGCAGGGCCGGAGACCCAGTACTTC	CASSLRAGPETQYF
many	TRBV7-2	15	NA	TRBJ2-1	TGTGCCAGCAGCTTAGTGTCGCTGGTTGGCAATGAGCAGTTCTTC	CASSLVSLVGNEQFF
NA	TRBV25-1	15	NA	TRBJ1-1	TGTGCCAGCAGTGATGCACCAGTATACGGCACTGAAGCTTTCTTT	CASSDAPVYGTEAFF
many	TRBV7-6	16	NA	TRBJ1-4	TGTGCCAGCAGCTTCCTGACCATTCGACAGGTTGAAAAACTGTTTTTT	CASSFLTIRQVEKLFF
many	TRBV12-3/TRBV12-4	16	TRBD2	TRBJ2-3	TGTGCCAGCAGTTCCATGTGGCGGGGGGAGCCAGATACGCAGTATTTT	CASSSMWRGEPDTQYF